These 22 T cell receptor beta chains originate from one sample sequenced in a study of blood T cells in healthy people across ages. A sample-barcoded 5' primer and a J-beta primer mix were used in a second PCR of roughly 7 to 11 cycles. A single record per CDR3 protein comes from TCRdb applying MiXCR to the 5' RACE reads. The data show 920,000 or so distinct CDR3 sequences, around 43% seen once. The material sequenced was blood. These receptors originate from a woman aged 60-70 years in good health.

The rearrangement uses TRBV4-2 and TRBJ2-7, with 10 bases fitting TRBD1. V shed 2 bases and J 2 bases; nucleotides not matched to a gene: 3. This CDR3 region has 15 residues. Germline CDR1 LGHNA, CDR2 YNFKEQ. The CDR3 spells CASSQQTGGPYEQYF. The CDR3 DNA is TGTGCCAGCAGCCAACAGACAGGGGGCCCCTACGAGCAGTACTTC.

This clonotype was seen more than once but under ten times. The chain joins TRBV20-1 to TRBJ2-5, with TRBD1 as a possible D gene (5 bases). CDR3 length: 12 amino acids. Trimming removed 3 bases at V and 6 bases at J, with 11 bases between. The V gene's germline CDR1 is DFQATT and CDR2 SNEGSKA (reference sequence). The DNA of the CDR3 is TGCAGTGCTAGGCAGGGCCTTAAGACCCAGTACTTC. It is translated as CSARQGLKTQYF.

The chain links TRBV7-2 to TRBJ2-3; 8 bases line up with TRBD1. The germline V gene encodes CDR1 SGHTA and CDR2 FQGNSA. This CDR3 spans 15 amino acids. With 6 bases clipped from V and 2 bases from J, the junction kept 7 bases outside the gene matches. The chain's CDR3 is CASSEQGANTDTQYF. The CDR3 coding sequence is TGTGCCAGCAGTGAGCAGGGGGCTAACACAGATACGCAGTATTTT.

The chain recombines TRBV29-1 with TRBJ2-4; tentatively, D is TRBD1 (6 bases). The J call may not be correct, given that the DNA end is closer to TRBJ2-5. The CDR3 sequence is 14 residues long. Germline CDR1 SQVTM, CDR2 ANQGSEA. The CDR3 is CSVGMTGGGETQYF. CDR3 DNA sequence: TGCAGCGTTGGCATGACAGGTGGGGGAGAGACCCAGTACTTC.

The chain joins TRBV27 to TRBJ2-3; D is unclear. Germline V CDR1 and CDR2: MNHEY, SMNVEV (reference sequence). The CDR3 sequence is 16 residues long. The germline V and J ends were trimmed by 6 bases and 0 bases, with 16 bases remaining between them. CDR3 nucleotide sequence: TGTGCCAGCAGCCCTGGAGCTACCCCTAGCACAGATACGCAGTATTTT. Translation: CASSPGATPSTDTQYF.

This chain uses TRBV15 with TRBJ2-1, with 8 positions matching TRBD2. Germline V CDR1 and CDR2: LNHNV, YYDKDF (reference sequence). Losses at the gene ends were 3 bases for V and 6 bases for J; bases not matched to a gene: 13. This CDR3 comprises 17 residues. The CDR3 reads CATSSPTGPAGANEQFF. The CDR3 DNA sequence: TGTGCCACCAGCAGCCCAACCGGACCAGCGGGAGCCAATGAGCAGTTCTTC.

The rearrangement uses TRBV20-1 and TRBJ2-5, with 8 positions matching TRBD2. Germline V gives CDR1 DFQATT, CDR2 SNEGSKA (reference sequence). Germline trimming cut 6 bases from V and 11 bases from J; bases unmatched to any gene: 20. CDR3 size: 15 residues. This chain's CDR3 is CSALLSGKSYNEQYF. CDR3 nucleotide sequence: TGCAGTGCCCTACTTAGCGGGAAATCCTACAATGAGCAGTACTTC.

The chain couples TRBV3-1 to TRBJ1-2; tentative D call: TRBD1 (6 bases). Germline CDR1 is LGHDT and CDR2 is YNNKEL (reference sequence). The CDR3 length is 14 residues. The germline V and J ends were trimmed by 0 bases and 8 bases, with 13 bases remaining between them. The CDR3 bases are TGTGCCAGCAGCCAAGAAGGGGGGACGGGGGGCTACACCTTC. It specifies CASSQEGGTGGYTF. Variable domain in full (rest from reference TRBV3-1 and TRBJ1-2): DTAVSQTPKYLVTQMGNDKSIKCEQNLGHDTMYWYKQDSKKFLKIMFSYNNKELIINETVPNRFSPKSPDKAHLNLHINSLELGDSAVYFCASSQEGGTGGYTFGSGTRLTVV.

This clonotype was seen only a few times. V and J are TRBV30 and TRBJ1-2; D is unclear. The CDR3 contains 10 residues. The V gene's germline CDR1 is GTSNPN and CDR2 SVGIG (reference sequence). With 7 bases removed from V and 4 bases from J, the gap between germline ends came to 7 bases. This CDR3 reads CASDFYGYTF. The CDR3 region has the DNA TGTGCCTCGGACTTCTATGGCTACACCTTC.

The chain carries TRBV25-1 and TRBJ2-1, with D perhaps TRBD1 (6 bases). Germline assignment: CDR1 MGHDK and CDR2 SYGVNS. The CDR3 sequence is 14 residues long. V was pared by 8 bases and J by 13 bases, with 24 bases between. CDR3 nucleotide sequence: TGTGCCAGCGAACCAGGGGTGGTTCAAGAGACCCAGTTCTTC. Protein sequence: CASEPGVVQETQFF.

The V call is TRBV5-1, the J call TRBJ2-7; the match to TRBD2 covers 12 bases. With 3 bases clipped from V and 1 base from J, the junction kept 8 bases outside the gene matches. CDR3 length: 17 amino acids. Per the germline V gene, CDR1 is SGHRS and CDR2 is YFSETQ. The CDR3 sequence: CASSSSSGRGGSYEQYF. The CDR3 DNA sequence: TGCGCCAGCAGCTCCTCTAGCGGGAGGGGAGGGTCCTACGAGCAGTACTTC. Full variable domain (rest looked up from reference TRBV5-1 and TRBJ2-7): KAGVTQTPRYLIKTRGQQVTLSCSPISGHRSVSWYQQTPGQGLQFLFEYFSETQRNKGNFPGRFSGRQFSNSRSEMNVSTLELGDSALYLCASSSSSGRGGSYEQYFGPGTRLTVT.

The chain uses TRBV20-1 and TRBJ1-6, with D possibly TRBD1 on 5 matching bases. The CDR3 sequence is 14 residues long. The V end lost 2 bases, the J end lost 8 bases, and 13 bases lay between the germline ends. The germline CDR1 and CDR2 sequences are DFQATT and SNEGSKA (reference sequence). The CDR3 region has the DNA TGCAGTGCTAGACAGGTTGAAGGGGATTCACCCCTCCACTTT. Its translation is CSARQVEGDSPLHF.

As to this clonotype: A much more abundant neighbour one base away suggests this may be a read error. The V and J genes are TRBV6-2 or TRBV6-3 and TRBJ2-1, with D perhaps assigned TRBD1 or TRBD2 (7 bases each). Per the germline V gene, CDR1 is MNHEY and CDR2 is SVGEGT. V was trimmed by 6 bases and J by 3 bases, leaving 12 bases between them. The CDR3 is 14 amino acids. The CDR3 region has the DNA TGTGCCAGCAGAGCGGGACAGCACTACAATGAGCAGTTCTTC. It encodes CASRAGQHYNEQFF.

This clonotype appeared a few times. The V call is TRBV29-1, the J call TRBJ2-3; D could derive from TRBD1 or TRBD2 (7 bases each). This CDR3 has 15 amino acids. V was shortened by 6 bases and J by 2 bases, with 18 bases between the two germline ends. Germline V gives CDR1 SQVTM, CDR2 ANQGSEA. For the CDR3, the DNA is TGCAGCGTCCCCCAGGGGGGGGCTATCACAGATACGCAGTATTTT. Translating gives CSVPQGGAITDTQYF.

In this sample, this clonotype turned up a few times. The genes are TRBV6-6 and TRBJ2-2; D is perhaps TRBD1 or TRBD2 (6 bases each). The germline CDR1 and CDR2 sequences are MNHNY and SVGAGI (reference sequence). V was trimmed by 7 bases and J by 3 bases, leaving 12 bases between them. This CDR3 contains 14 residues. CDR3 sequence (DNA): TGTGCCAGCAAAACGGGGGCGGACACCGGGGAGCTGTTTTTT. Protein product: CASKTGADTGELFF.

The gene calls are TRBV20-1 and TRBJ2-3, with 13 bases that match TRBD2. Germline values: CDR1 DFQATT, CDR2 SNEGSKA (reference sequence). V was pared by 5 bases and J by 0 bases, with 11 bases of the junction left unmatched. The CDR3 sequence is 18 residues long. The CDR3: CSAPPMTSGRSSTDTQYF. The CDR3 nucleotides are TGCAGTGCTCCACCGATGACTAGCGGGAGGAGTAGCACAGATACGCAGTATTTT.

The rearrangement uses TRBV10-3 and TRBJ1-1; possibly TRBD1 for D (5 bases). Germline V lookup: CDR1 ENHRY, CDR2 SYGVKD. The CDR3 is 13 residues long. Trimming pared 6 bases from V and 5 bases from J, leaving 13 bases between. CDR3 nucleotide sequence: TGTGCCATCAGATACGTCGGGGGGACTGAAGCTTTCTTT. This sequence encodes CAIRYVGGTEAFF.

The V gene is TRBV20-1, the J gene TRBJ2-1, with D possibly TRBD1 on 5 matching bases. V shed 6 bases and J shed 4 bases, with 19 bases lying between them. There are 15 residues in the CDR3. Per the germline V gene, CDR1 is DFQATT and CDR2 is SNEGSKA (reference sequence). The CDR3 loop reads CSAESRGYRYNEQFF. The DNA for the CDR3 is TGCAGTGCCGAGTCAAGGGGCTACCGATACAATGAGCAGTTCTTC.

This sequence joins TRBV18 and TRBJ2-3; the D is unclear. Germline V gene data show CDR1 as KGHSH and CDR2 as LQKENI. The CDR3 has 13 residues. The CDR3 loop reads CVCTATSTDTQYF. CDR3 bases: TGTGTCTGTACAGCGACTAGCACAGATACGCAGTATTTT. Supplemented by reference TRBV18 and TRBJ2-3, the full variable domain reads NAGVMQNPRHLVRRRGQEARLRCSPMKGHSHVYWYRQLPEEGLKFMVYLQKENIIDESGMPKERFSAEFPKEGPSILRIQQVVRGDSAAYFCVCTATSTDTQYFGPGTRLTVL.

The J gene is TRBJ1-2, the V gene TRBV6-6, with D possibly matching TRBD1 (5 bases). This CDR3 has 14 amino acids. V was pared by 8 bases and J by 6 bases, with 19 bases between. Germline-derived CDR1 and CDR2 are MNHNY and SVGAGI (reference sequence). The DNA of the CDR3 is TGTGCCAGCCAAAAGGACCCGGGGACCCATGGCTACACCTTC. Amino acid sequence: CASQKDPGTHGYTF.

This sequence joins TRBV27 and TRBJ2-1, with D perhaps TRBD2 (6 bases). The ends were cut back, 2 bases at V and 4 bases at J, with 21 bases in the middle. The germline V gene encodes CDR1 MNHEY and CDR2 SMNVEV (reference sequence). This CDR3 comprises 18 residues. In DNA, the CDR3 is TGTGCCAGCAGTTTAGGGGTAGAGGGGAAGGGACTTTACAATGAGCAGTTCTTC. Protein: CASSLGVEGKGLYNEQFF.

This chain links TRBV28 with TRBJ2-7; either TRBD1 or TRBD2 may fit D (5 bases each). V dropped 5 bases and J dropped 3 bases, with 14 bases sitting between them. Germline V gene sequence: CDR1 MDHEN, CDR2 SYDVKM. This CDR3 is built from 14 residues. DNA for the CDR3: TGTGCCAGCAGTGACAGCGGCAGCAACTACGAGCAGTACTTC. This codes for CASSDSGSNYEQYF.